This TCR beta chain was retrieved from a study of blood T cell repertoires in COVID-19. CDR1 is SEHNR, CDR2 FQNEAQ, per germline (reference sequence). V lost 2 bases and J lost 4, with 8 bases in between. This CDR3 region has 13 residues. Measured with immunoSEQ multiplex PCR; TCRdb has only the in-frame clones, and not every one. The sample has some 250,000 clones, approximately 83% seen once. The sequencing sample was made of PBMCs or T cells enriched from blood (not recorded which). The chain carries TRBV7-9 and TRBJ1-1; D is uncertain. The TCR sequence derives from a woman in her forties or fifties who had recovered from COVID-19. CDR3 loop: CASSLLVGTEAFF. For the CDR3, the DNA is TGTGCCAGCAGCTTATTAGTCGGCACTGAAGCTTTCTTT.